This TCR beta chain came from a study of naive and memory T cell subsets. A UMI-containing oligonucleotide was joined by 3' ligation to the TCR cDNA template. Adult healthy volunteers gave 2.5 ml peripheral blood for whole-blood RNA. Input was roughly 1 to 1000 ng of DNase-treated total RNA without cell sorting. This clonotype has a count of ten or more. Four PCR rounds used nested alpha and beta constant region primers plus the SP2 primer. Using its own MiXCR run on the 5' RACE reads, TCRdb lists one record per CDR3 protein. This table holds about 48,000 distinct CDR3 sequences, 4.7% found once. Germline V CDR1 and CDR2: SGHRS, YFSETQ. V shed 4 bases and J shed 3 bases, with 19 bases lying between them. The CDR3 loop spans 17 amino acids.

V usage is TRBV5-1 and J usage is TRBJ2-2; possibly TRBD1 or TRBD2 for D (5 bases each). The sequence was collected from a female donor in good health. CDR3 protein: CASSLRQGALDTGELFF. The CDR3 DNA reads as TGCGCCAGCAGCCTACGCCAGGGAGCCCTCGACACCGGGGAGCTGTTTTTT.